The source of this T cell receptor beta chain is a study of identical twins. Study outcomes and limitations: Diverse VJ usage suggested most zero-insertion clonotypes were not invariant T cells. The study drew conclusions from cross-sectional statistical analysis, not from following the same donors.

With regard to this clonotype: Its antigen remains unknown.

A template switching step contributed a universal primer site, while unique molecular identifiers were present in the cDNA. TCRdb itself ran the 5' RACE reads through MiXCR, one entry per CDR3 protein. Of around 480,000 distinct CDR3 sequences in the sample, 11% to 15% were seen once. These data were likewise used in another study, on yellow fever vaccine responses in identical twins.

This clonotype was sampled from a woman under 30 in good health. The source material was CD4+ T cells sorted from blood.

The CDR3 here is CASSYTGGDTGELFF. Here the CDR3 DNA reads TGTGCCAGCAGCTACACAGGGGGAGATACCGGGGAGCTGTTTTTT. This rearrangement joins TRBV2 to TRBJ2-2, with 8 bases that match TRBD1. With V trimmed by 6 bases and J by 5 bases, 8 bases remained unmatched. The CDR3 extends over 15 amino acids. The V gene's germline CDR1 is SNHLY and CDR2 FYNNEI.